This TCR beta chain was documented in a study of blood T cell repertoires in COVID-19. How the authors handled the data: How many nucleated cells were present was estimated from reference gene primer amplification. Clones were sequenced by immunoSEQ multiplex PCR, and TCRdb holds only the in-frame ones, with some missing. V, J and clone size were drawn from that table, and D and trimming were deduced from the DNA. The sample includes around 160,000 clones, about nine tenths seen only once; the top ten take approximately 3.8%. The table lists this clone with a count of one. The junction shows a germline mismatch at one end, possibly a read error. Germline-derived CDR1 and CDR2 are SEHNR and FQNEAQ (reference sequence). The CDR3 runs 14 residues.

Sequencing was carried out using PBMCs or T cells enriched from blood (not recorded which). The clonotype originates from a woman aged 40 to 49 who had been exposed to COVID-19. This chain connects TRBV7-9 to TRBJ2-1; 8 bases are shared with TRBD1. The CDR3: CASSTLDRVNGQFF. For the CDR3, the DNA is TGTGCCAGCAGCACGCTGGACAGGGTTAATGGGCAGTTCTTC.